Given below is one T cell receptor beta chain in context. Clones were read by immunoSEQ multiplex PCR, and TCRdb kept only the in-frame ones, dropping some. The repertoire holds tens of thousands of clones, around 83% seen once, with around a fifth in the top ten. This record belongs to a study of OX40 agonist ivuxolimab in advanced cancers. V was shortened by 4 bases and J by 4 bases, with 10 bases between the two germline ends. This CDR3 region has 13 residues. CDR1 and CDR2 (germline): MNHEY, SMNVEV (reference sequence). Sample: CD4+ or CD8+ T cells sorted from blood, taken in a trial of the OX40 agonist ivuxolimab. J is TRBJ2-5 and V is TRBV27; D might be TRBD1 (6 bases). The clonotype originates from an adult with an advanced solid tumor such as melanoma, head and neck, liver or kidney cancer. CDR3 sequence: CASSYRVGETQYF. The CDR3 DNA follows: TGTGCCAGCAGTTACAGGGTCGGAGAGACCCAGTACTTC.